This paragraph reports one TCR beta chain. The data derive from a study of blood T cell repertoires in COVID-19. Data came from immunoSEQ multiplex PCR; TCRdb stores just in-frame clones and leaves some out. The sample records under 300,000 clones, around 89% being singletons. The CDR3 totals 15 residues. With 1 base removed from V and 1 base from J, the gap between germline ends came to 9 bases. From germline, CDR1 is LGHNA and CDR2 YSLEER. The V gene is TRBV4-3, the J gene TRBJ2-3; D is uncertain. Sequencing input: PBMCs or T cells enriched from blood (not recorded which). The sequence derives from a man in his forties who had recovered from COVID-19. The CDR3 DNA sequence: TGCGCCAGCAGCCAAGGACGGGTCGGCACAGATACGCAGTATTTT. This encodes CASSQGRVGTDTQYF.